Listed below are T cell receptor beta chains from one sample, sequenced in a study of T cells after yellow fever vaccination. TCRdb called the 5' RACE reads again in MiXCR, with one record for every CDR3 protein. In the table there are 620,000 or so distinct CDR3 sequences, roughly a sixth of which are singletons. The specimen was PBMCs, collected around 5 days after the first yellow fever vaccination. These receptors originate from a man between 18 and 35 years old who received the YFV17D yellow fever vaccine. Both conserved end residues are part of each CDR3. The D gene is left open where the match is weak. Some rows mark clone size as missing; the rest say once, few, many or name a class of expanded clone.

v_gene	d_gene	j_gene	abundance	CDR3aa	CDR3nt
TRBV15	-	TRBJ1-2	-	CATSRTGRDYGYTF	TGTGCCACCAGCAGAACAGGGAGGGACTATGGCTACACCTTC
TRBV7-9	-	TRBJ2-1	few	CASSLESAGNNEQFF	TGTGCCAGCAGCTTAGAGTCGGCAGGCAACAATGAGCAGTTCTTC
TRBV12-3/TRBV12-4	-	TRBJ2-3	-	CASNLDSAGTDTQYF	TGTGCCAGCAACCTCGACTCAGCGGGCACAGATACGCAGTATTTT
TRBV12-3/TRBV12-4	-	TRBJ1-2	many	CASSLASSKIYGYTF	TGTGCCAGCAGTTTAGCGTCCAGTAAAATCTATGGCTACACCTTC
TRBV12-3/TRBV12-4	-	TRBJ1-2	few	CASSLSRQALGGYTF	TGTGCCAGCAGTTTGTCTCGACAGGCGTTGGGCGGCTACACCTTC
TRBV11-3	-	TRBJ2-7	few	CASSPRGRRSYEQYF	TGTGCCAGCAGCCCCCGGGGGCGGCGGTCCTACGAGCAGTACTTC
TRBV7-2	TRBD2	TRBJ2-3	once	CASSSTYLAGGLDTQYF	TGTGCCAGCAGCTCGACGTACCTAGCGGGGGGTCTAGATACGCAGTATTTT
TRBV12-3/TRBV12-4	TRBD2	TRBJ2-5	-	CASSSTLGRGQETQYF	TGTGCCAGCAGTTCGACGTTAGGGCGGGGGCAAGAGACCCAGTACTTC
TRBV12-3/TRBV12-4	TRBD1	TRBJ2-6	few	CASSRTGGAGANVLTF	TGTGCCAGCAGTCGAACAGGGGGAGCTGGGGCCAACGTCCTGACTTTC
TRBV3-1	-	TRBJ2-1	few	CASSQVPLGGQFF	TGTGCCAGCAGCCAAGTTCCTCTGGGGGGTCAGTTCTTC
TRBV11-2	-	TRBJ2-7	few	CASSLEGSGPTPYEQYF	TGTGCCAGCAGCTTAGAGGGTAGCGGTCCTACCCCCTACGAGCAGTACTTC
TRBV6-1	-	TRBJ1-2	few	CASSTILNYGYTF	TGTGCCAGCAGTACCATTCTTAACTATGGCTACACCTTC
TRBV20-1	TRBD1	TRBJ1-4	-	CSANAGTGKEKLFF	TGCAGTGCCAATGCCGGGACAGGGAAGGAAAAACTGTTTTTT
TRBV29-1	TRBD1	TRBJ1-3	few	CSATGAAAGNTIYF	TGCAGCGCCACAGGGGCGGCCGCTGGAAACACCATATATTTT
TRBV11-1	-	TRBJ2-6	once	CASSLLWTDFGSGANVLTF	TGTGCCAGCAGCTTACTATGGACAGATTTTGGTTCTGGGGCCAACGTCCTGACTTTC
TRBV7-8	TRBD1	TRBJ1-2	many	CASSLGDRGSLGYTF	TGTGCCAGCAGCTTAGGGGACAGGGGATCCCTTGGCTACACCTTC
TRBV2	-	TRBJ2-5	few	CASSNFGGKETQYF	TGTGCCAGCAGCAACTTCGGCGGGAAGGAGACCCAGTACTTC
TRBV12-3/TRBV12-4	-	TRBJ2-5	few	CASSIQGTQETQYF	TGTGCCAGCAGTATACAGGGAACCCAAGAGACCCAGTACTTC
TRBV7-6	-	TRBJ2-3	-	CASSLALEDTQYF	TGTGCCAGCAGCTTAGCGTTGGAAGATACGCAGTATTTT
TRBV20-1	TRBD2	TRBJ2-3	-	CSARLAGPTDTQYF	TGCAGTGCTCGATTAGCGGGGCCGACAGATACGCAGTATTTT
TRBV5-4	-	TRBJ1-6	few	CASSLVLWPGGDSPLHF	TGTGCCAGCAGCTTGGTTCTCTGGCCGGGCGGGGATTCACCCCTCCACTTT
TRBV5-1	TRBD2	TRBJ2-5	-	CASSPPQRGSGTQYF	TGCGCCAGCAGCCCCCCACAGCGGGGGAGTGGGACCCAGTACTTC
TRBV9	TRBD1	TRBJ2-1	few	CASSATGRYAEQFF	TGTGCCAGCAGCGCGACAGGGAGATACGCTGAGCAGTTCTTC
TRBV5-1	-	TRBJ2-7	few	CASSLGDLFYEQYF	TGCGCCAGCAGCTTGGGGGACCTCTTCTACGAGCAGTACTTC
TRBV6-5	-	TRBJ1-5	few	CASSYTAAYQPQHF	TGTGCCAGCAGTTACACGGCCGCTTATCAGCCCCAGCATTTT
TRBV28	-	TRBJ1-4	-	CASSSPGLRGANEKLFF	TGTGCCAGCAGTTCCCCTGGTTTGCGAGGGGCTAATGAAAAACTGTTTTTT
TRBV20-1	TRBD2	TRBJ2-3	-	CSARDFLAGSTDTQYF	TGCAGTGCTAGAGATTTTTTAGCGGGGAGCACAGATACGCAGTATTTT
TRBV7-2	-	TRBJ2-7	-	CATSRGLGSYEQYF	TGTGCCACGTCACGGGGGTTGGGGTCCTACGAGCAGTACTTC
TRBV12-3/TRBV12-4	-	TRBJ1-2	-	CASSSLPNSYGYTF	TGTGCCAGCAGTTCACTCCCGAACAGCTATGGCTACACCTTC
TRBV28	-	TRBJ2-3	many	CASTRSDTQYF	TGTGCCAGCACGCGTTCAGATACGCAGTATTTT
TRBV2	-	TRBJ1-3	-	CASSVADSGNTIYF	TGTGCCAGCAGTGTTGCGGACTCTGGAAACACCATATATTTT
TRBV12-3/TRBV12-4	-	TRBJ1-1	few	CASTSSDRNTEAFF	TGTGCCAGCACCTCCTCGGACAGGAACACTGAAGCTTTCTTT
TRBV7-2	TRBD1	TRBJ1-1	-	CASSLWDRTEAFF	TGTGCCAGCAGCTTATGGGACAGGACTGAAGCTTTCTTT
TRBV4-2	TRBD2	TRBJ2-3	-	CASSQETGGTDTQYF	TGTGCCAGCAGCCAAGAAACCGGGGGGACAGATACGCAGTATTTT
TRBV24-1	-	TRBJ2-3	-	CATSVSLTDTQYF	TGTGCCACCAGTGTTTCCCTCACAGATACGCAGTATTTT
TRBV4-3	-	TRBJ1-1	few	CASSQDPQGANTEAFF	TGCGCCAGCAGCCAAGATCCCCAGGGAGCGAACACTGAAGCTTTCTTT
TRBV6-5	-	TRBJ1-1	few	CASTVAPGLPNTEAFF	TGTGCCAGCACCGTCGCCCCAGGCCTCCCGAACACTGAAGCTTTCTTT
TRBV7-9	-	TRBJ1-6	few	CASSLLGNSPLHF	TGTGCCAGCAGCTTACTGGGTAATTCACCCCTCCACTTT
TRBV7-9	-	TRBJ2-3	many	CASSLPGGGTDTQYF	TGTGCCAGCAGCTTACCAGGGGGGGGGACAGATACGCAGTATTTT